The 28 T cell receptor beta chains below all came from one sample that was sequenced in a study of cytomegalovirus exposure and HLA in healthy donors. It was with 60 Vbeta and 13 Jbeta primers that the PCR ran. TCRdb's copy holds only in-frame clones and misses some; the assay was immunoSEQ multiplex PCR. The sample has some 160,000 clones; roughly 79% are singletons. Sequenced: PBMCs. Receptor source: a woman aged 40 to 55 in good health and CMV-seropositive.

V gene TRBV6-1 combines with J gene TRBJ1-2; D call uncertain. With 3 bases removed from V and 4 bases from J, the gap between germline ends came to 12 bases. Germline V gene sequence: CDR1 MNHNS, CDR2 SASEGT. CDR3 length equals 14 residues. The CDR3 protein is CASSDAGQTYGYTF. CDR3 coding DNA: TGTGCCAGCAGTGATGCAGGCCAAACCTATGGCTACACCTTC.

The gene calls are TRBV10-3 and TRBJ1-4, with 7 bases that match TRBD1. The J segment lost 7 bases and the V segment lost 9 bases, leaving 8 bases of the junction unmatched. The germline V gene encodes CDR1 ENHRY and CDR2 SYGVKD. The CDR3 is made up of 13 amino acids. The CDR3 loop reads CAIQGQVGEKLFF. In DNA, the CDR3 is TGTGCCATTCAAGGACAGGTTGGTGAAAAACTGTTTTTT.

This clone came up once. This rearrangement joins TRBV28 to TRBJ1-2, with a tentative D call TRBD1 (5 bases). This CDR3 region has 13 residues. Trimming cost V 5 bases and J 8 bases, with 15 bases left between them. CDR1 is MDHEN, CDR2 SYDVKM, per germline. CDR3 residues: CASSANLPGGYTF. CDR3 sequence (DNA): TGTGCCAGCAGTGCCAACCTCCCAGGGGGCTACACCTTC.

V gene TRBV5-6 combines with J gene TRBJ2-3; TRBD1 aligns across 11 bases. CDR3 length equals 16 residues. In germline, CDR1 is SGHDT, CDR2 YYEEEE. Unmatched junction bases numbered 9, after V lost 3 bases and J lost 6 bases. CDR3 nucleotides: TGTGCCAGCAGCTACAGGACAGGGGGCGCTTGGGATACGCAGTATTTT. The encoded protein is CASSYRTGGAWDTQYF.

The CDR3 DNA sequence: TGTGCCAGCAGCCAAGAGTCAGGACTAGCGGGGGTCTCCGGGGAGCTGTTTTTT. It codes for CASSQESGLAGVSGELFF. V is TRBV4-2 and J is TRBJ2-2; 13 nucleotides align to TRBD2. V lost 0 bases and J lost 6; bases outside the gene matches: 7. This CDR3 spans 18 amino acids. Germline V CDR1 and CDR2: LGHNA, YNFKEQ.

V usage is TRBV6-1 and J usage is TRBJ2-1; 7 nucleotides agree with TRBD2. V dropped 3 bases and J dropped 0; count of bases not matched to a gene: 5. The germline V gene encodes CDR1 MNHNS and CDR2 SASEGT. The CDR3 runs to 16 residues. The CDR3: CASSDRWGGSYNEQFF. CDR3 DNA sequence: TGTGCCAGCAGTGACCGATGGGGGGGCTCCTACAATGAGCAGTTCTTC.

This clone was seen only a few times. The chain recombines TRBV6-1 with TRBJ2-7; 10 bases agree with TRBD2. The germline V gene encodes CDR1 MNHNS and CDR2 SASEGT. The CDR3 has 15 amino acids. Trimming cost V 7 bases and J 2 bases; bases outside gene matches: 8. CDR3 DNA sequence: TGTGCCAGCACGGTTAGTACTAGCGGGACCTACGAGCAGTACTTC. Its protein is CASTVSTSGTYEQYF.

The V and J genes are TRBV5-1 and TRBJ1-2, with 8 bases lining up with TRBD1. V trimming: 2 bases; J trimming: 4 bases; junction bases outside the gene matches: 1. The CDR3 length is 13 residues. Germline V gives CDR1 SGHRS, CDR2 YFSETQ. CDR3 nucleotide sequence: TGCGCCAGCAGCTTTACAGGGGGCTATGGCTACACCTTC. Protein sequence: CASSFTGGYGYTF.

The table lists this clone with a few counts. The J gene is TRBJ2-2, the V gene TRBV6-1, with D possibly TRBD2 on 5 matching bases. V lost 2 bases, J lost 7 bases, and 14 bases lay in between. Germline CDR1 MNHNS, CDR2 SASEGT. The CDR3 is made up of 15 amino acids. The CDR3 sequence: CASSENFGVSGELFF. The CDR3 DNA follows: TGTGCCAGCAGTGAAAACTTCGGGGTTAGCGGGGAGCTGTTTTTT.

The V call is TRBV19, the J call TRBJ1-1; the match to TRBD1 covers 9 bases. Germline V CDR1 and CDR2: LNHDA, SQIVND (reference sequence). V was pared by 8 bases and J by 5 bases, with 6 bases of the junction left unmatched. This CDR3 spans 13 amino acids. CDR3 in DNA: TGTGCCAGTGGCCGGACAGGGGATACTGAAGCTTTCTTT. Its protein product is CASGRTGDTEAFF.

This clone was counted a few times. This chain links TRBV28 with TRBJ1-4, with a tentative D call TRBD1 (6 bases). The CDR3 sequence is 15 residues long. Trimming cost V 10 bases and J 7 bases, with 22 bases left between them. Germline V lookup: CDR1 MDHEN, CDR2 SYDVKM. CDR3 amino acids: CATGEFGPQGEKLFF. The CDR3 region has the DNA TGTGCCACCGGGGAATTCGGGCCACAGGGTGAAAAACTGTTTTTT.

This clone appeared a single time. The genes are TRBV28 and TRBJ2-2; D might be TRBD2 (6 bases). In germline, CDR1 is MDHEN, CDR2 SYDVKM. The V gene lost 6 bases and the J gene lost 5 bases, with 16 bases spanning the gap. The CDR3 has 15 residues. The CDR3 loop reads CASRPGTFLTGELFF. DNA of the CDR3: TGTGCCAGCAGGCCCGGGACTTTCTTAACCGGGGAGCTGTTTTTT.

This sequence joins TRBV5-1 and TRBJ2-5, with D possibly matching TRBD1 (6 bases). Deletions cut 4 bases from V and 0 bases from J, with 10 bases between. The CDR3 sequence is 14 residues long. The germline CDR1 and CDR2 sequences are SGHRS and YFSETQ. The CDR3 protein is CASSPWDNQETQYF. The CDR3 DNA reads TGCGCCAGCAGCCCCTGGGACAACCAAGAGACCCAGTACTTC.

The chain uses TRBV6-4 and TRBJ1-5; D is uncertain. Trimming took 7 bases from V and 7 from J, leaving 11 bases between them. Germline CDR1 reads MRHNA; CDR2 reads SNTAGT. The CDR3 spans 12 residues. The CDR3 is CASTQLEQPQHF. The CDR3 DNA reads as TGTGCCAGCACTCAGTTGGAGCAGCCCCAGCATTTT.

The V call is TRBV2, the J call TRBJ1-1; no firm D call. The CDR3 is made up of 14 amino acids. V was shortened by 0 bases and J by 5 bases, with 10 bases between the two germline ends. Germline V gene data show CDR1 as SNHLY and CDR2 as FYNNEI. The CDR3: CASSEARSRTEAFF. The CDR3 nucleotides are TGTGCCAGCAGTGAAGCTCGCAGTCGAACTGAAGCTTTCTTT.

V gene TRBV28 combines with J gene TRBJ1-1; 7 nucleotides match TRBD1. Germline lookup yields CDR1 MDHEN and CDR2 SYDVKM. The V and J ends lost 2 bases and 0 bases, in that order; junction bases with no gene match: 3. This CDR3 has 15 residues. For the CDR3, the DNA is TGTGCCAGCAGTTTACCGGGACAGTTGAACACTGAAGCTTTCTTT. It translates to CASSLPGQLNTEAFF.

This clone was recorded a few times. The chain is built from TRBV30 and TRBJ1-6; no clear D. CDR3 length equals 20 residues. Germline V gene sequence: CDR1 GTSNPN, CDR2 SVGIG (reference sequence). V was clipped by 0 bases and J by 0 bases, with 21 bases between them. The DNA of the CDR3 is TGTGCCTGGAGTGTGGTTGGGCTATCAACGGGAAGCTCCTATAATTCACCCCTCCACTTT. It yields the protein CAWSVVGLSTGSSYNSPLHF.

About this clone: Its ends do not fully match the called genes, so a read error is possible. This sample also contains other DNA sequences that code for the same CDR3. CDR3 nucleotides: TGTGCTAGCAGCCCTCAGGCTCGTATAATTTCACCCCTCCACTTT. Translated, it gives CASSPQARIISPLHF. V gene TRBV7-2 combines with J gene TRBJ1-6, with no clear D. CDR3 size: 15 residues. In germline, CDR1 is SGHTA, CDR2 FQGNSA. The full variable domain, completed using reference TRBV7-2 and TRBJ1-6, is GAGVSQSPSNKVTEKGKDVELRCDPISGHTALYWYRQSLGQGLEFLIYFQGNSAPDKSGLPSDRFSAERTGGSVSTLTIQRTQQEDSAVYLCASSPQARIISPLHFGNGTRLTVT.

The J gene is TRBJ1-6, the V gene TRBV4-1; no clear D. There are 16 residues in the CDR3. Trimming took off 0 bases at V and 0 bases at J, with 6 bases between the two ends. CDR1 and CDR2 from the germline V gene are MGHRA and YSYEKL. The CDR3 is CASSQEMSSYNSPLHF. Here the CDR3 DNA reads TGCGCCAGCAGCCAAGAAATGAGCTCCTATAATTCACCCCTCCACTTT.

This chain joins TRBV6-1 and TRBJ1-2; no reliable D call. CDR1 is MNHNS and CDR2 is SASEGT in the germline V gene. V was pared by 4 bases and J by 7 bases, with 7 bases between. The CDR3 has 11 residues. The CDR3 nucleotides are TGTGCCAGCAGTGGTAGCGGTGGCTACACCTTC. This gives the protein CASSGSGGYTF.

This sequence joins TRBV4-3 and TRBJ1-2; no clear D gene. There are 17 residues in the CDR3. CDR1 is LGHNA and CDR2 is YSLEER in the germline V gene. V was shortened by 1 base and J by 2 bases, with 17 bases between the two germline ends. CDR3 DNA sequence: TGCGCCAGCAGCCAAGTACCCGGAGGAGGCGCAAACTATGGCTACACCTTC. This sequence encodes CASSQVPGGGANYGYTF.

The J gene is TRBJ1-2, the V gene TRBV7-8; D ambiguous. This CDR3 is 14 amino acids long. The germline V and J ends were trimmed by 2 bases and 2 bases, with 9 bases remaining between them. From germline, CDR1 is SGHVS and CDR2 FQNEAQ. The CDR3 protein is CASSLSEVNYGYTF. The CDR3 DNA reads TGTGCCAGCAGCTTATCAGAAGTCAACTATGGCTACACCTTC.

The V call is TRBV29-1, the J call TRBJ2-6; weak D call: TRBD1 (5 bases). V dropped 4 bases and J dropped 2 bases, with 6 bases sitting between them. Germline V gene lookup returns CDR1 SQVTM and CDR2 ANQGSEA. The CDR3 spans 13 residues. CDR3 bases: TGCAGCGTTGCAGGGACTGGGGCCAACGTCCTGACTTTC. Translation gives CSVAGTGANVLTF.

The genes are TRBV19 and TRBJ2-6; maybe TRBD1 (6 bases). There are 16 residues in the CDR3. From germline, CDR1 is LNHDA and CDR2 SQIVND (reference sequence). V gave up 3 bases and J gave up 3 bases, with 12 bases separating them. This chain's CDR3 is CASSISQGFGANVLTF. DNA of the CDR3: TGTGCCAGTAGTATCTCACAGGGCTTTGGGGCCAACGTCCTGACTTTC.

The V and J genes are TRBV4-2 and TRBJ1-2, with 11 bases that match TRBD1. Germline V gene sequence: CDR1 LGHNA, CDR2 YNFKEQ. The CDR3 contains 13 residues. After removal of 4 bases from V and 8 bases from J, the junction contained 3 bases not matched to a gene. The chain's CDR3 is CASSPGQGEGYTF. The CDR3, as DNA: TGTGCCAGCAGCCCGGGACAGGGGGAAGGCTACACCTTC.

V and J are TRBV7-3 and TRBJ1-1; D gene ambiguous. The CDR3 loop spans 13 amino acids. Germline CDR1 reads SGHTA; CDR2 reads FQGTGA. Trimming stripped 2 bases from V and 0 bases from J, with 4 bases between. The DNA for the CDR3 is TGTGCCAGCAGCTTAGAGGTGAACACTGAAGCTTTCTTT. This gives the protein CASSLEVNTEAFF.

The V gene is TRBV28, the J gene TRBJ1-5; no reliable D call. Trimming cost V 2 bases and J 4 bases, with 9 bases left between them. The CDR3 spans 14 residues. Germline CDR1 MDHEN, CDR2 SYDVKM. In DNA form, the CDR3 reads TGTGCCAGCAGTTTAGGGCAGCCGAATCAGCCCCAGCATTTT. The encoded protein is CASSLGQPNQPQHF.

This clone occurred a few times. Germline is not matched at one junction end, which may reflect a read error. Written as DNA, the CDR3 is TGTGCCACCAGCACGGGACAGGGGGCGAGTGGGGCCAACGGCCTGACTTTC. Its translation is CATSTGQGASGANGLTF. The V call is TRBV15, the J call TRBJ2-6, with TRBD1 matching over 12 bases. The CDR3 spans 17 residues. Germline V lookup: CDR1 LNHNV, CDR2 YYDKDF (reference sequence).